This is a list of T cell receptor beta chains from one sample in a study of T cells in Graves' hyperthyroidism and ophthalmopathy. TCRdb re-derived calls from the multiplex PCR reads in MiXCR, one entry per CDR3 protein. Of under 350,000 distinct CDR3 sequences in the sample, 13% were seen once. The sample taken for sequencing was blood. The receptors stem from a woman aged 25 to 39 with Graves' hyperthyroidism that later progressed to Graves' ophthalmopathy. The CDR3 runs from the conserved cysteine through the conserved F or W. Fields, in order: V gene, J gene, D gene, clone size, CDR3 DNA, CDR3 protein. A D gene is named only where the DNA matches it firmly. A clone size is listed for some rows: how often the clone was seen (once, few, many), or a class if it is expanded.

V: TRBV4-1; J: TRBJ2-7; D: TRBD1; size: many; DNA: TGCGCCAGCAGCCAGGTTACAGGGGATTTCGACTACGAGCAGTACTTC; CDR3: CASSQVTGDFDYEQYF
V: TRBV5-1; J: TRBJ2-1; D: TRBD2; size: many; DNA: TGCGCCAGCAGCTTGGCTAGCGGGAGTGGCTACAATGAGCAGTTCTTC; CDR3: CASSLASGSGYNEQFF
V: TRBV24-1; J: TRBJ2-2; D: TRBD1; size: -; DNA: TGTGCCACCAGTGACCCAGGGGGAATCACCGGGGAGCTGTTTTTT; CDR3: CATSDPGGITGELFF
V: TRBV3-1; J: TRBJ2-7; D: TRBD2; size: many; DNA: TGTGCCAGCAGCCAATCCCGTTGGGTGAGCGGGAGGAACTACGAGCAGTACTTC; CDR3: CASSQSRWVSGRNYEQYF
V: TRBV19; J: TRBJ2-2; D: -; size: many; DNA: TGTGCCAGTAGGCCCGCCAGGGGACCCGGGGAGCTGTTTTTT; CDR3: CASRPARGPGELFF
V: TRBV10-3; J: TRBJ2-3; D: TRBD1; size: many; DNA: TGTGCCAACGAGACAGGGTTTACAGATACGCAGTATTTT; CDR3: CANETGFTDTQYF
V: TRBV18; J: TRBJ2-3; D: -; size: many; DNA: TGTGCCAGCTCCCCACAGGTCGGATTGGGCACAGATACGCAGTATTTT; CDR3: CASSPQVGLGTDTQYF
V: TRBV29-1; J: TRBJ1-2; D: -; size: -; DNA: TGCAGCGTTGGGGGGGGCGCGTTCTATGGCTACACCTTC; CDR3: CSVGGGAFYGYTF
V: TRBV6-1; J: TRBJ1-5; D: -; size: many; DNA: TGTGCCAGCAGTTCCTTGGGTTCTGGCAATCAGCCCCAGCATTTT; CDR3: CASSSLGSGNQPQHF
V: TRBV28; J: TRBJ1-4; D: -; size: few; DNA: TGTGCCAGCAGCCCCATCTCCAGGGGAAAGGAAAAACTGTTTTTT; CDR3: CASSPISRGKEKLFF
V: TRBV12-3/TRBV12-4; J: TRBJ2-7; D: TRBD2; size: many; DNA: TGTGCCACCTCCGTAGGGACTAGCGGTGCCTACGAGCAGTACTTC; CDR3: CATSVGTSGAYEQYF
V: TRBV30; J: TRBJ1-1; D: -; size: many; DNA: TGTGCCTGGAGTCGACAGCAGAACACTGAAGCTTTCTTT; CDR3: CAWSRQQNTEAFF
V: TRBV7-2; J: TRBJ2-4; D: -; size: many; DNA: TGTGCCAGCAGCTTAGCCTTAGCCCTGCCAGAACTAGCCAAAAACATTCAGTACTTC; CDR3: CASSLALALPELAKNIQYF
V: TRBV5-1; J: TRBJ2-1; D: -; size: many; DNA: TGCGCCAGCAGCTCAACAGGGTCGGCCTACAATGAGCAGTTCTTC; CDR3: CASSSTGSAYNEQFF
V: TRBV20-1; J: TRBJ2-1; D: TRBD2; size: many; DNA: TGCAGTGCACTGCCGGGACTAGCGTTCGATGAGCAGTTCTTC; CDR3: CSALPGLAFDEQFF
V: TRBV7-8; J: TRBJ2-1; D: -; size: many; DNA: TGTGCCAGCAGCTTCGCCGGGACTCTCACCTCCAATGAGCAGTTCTTC; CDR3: CASSFAGTLTSNEQFF
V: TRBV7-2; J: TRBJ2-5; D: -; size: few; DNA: TGTGCCAGCAGCCCAGAAGGTCCCCCGGGAGCGAGAGAAGAGACCCAGTACTTC; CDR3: CASSPEGPPGAREETQYF
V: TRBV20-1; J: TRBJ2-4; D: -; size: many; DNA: TGCAGTGCTAGAGATCAGAGGGGGGTAGCCAAAAACATTCAGTACTTC; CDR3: CSARDQRGVAKNIQYF
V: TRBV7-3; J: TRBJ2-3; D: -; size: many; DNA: TGTGCCAGCAGCTTACTGGGATTTGGAGATACGCAGTATTTT; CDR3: CASSLLGFGDTQYF
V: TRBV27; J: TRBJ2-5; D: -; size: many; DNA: TGTGCCAGCAGTACTCTGACAGGGGAGGAAGCGGGAGTACCCCAAGAGACCCAGTACTTC; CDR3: CASSTLTGEEAGVPQETQYF
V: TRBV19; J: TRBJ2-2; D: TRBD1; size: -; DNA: TGTGCCAGTAGTTCTGACAGGGGGTTGGCCGGGGAGCTGTTTTTT; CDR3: CASSSDRGLAGELFF
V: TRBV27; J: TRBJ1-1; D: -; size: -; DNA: TGTGCCAGCAGTTTTGGGCGGGGGGTAACTGAAGCTTTCTTT; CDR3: CASSFGRGVTEAFF
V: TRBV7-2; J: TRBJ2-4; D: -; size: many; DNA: TGTGCCAGCAGCTTCCCCGACTGGCACATTCAGTACTTC; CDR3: CASSFPDWHIQYF
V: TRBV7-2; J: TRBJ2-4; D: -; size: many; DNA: TGTGCCAGCAGCGCCCGGGACGGACAAAAAAACATTCAGTACTTC; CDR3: CASSARDGQKNIQYF
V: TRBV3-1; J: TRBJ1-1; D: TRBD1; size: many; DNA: TGTGCCAGCAGCCAAGACCCAGGGGGCCGGACTGAAGCTTTCTTT; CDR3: CASSQDPGGRTEAFF
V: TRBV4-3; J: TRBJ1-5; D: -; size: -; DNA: TGCGCCAGCAGCCAAGATTGGGGATCCTATAGCAATCAGCCCCAGCATTTT; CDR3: CASSQDWGSYSNQPQHF
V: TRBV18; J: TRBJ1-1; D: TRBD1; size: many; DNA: TGTGCCAGCTCACCCGAGACAGGGGGTGGCACTGAAGCTTTCTTT; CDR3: CASSPETGGGTEAFF